These T cell receptor beta chains were read from a single sample in a study of PD-L1 blockade in urothelial cancer. Assay used: immunoSEQ multiplex PCR; TCRdb lists only in-frame clones, some missing. The sample contains 70,000 to 95,000 clones, 65% to 85% of which appear only once. The specimen was PBMCs, collected around atezolizumab (anti-PD-L1) treatment. The receptors were sampled from a man aged 55 to 70 with urothelial cancer. Both conserved end residues are part of each CDR3. The D gene is left open where the match is weak. The size field is filled for only some rows; it gives once, few, many or a size class.

>TRBJ1-3|-|TRBV5-4|TRBD1
TGTGCCAGCAGCGACCGACAGGGGGTGACTGGAAACACCATATATTTT
CASSDRQGVTGNTIYF
>TRBJ1-1|-|TRBV7-2|TRBD1
TGTGCCAGCAGCCGCGACAGGGGTGAAGCTTTCTTT
CASSRDRGEAFF
>TRBJ1-2|few|TRBV6-5|-
TGTGCCAGCAGAATCCCAGGGACATACGGCTACACCTTC
CASRIPGTYGYTF
>TRBJ2-5|-|TRBV4-1|TRBD2
TGCGCCAGCAGCCAAAACTTGGATTGGGGAGGGGTGGGAAAAGAGACCCAGTACTTC
CASSQNLDWGGVGKETQYF
>TRBJ2-7|once|TRBV21-1|-
TGTGCCAGCAGCAAAAAAGGGGGAACTGGGGGGGTCGACGAGCAGTACTTC
CASSKKGGTGGVDEQYF
>TRBJ2-7|few|TRBV7-8|TRBD1
TGTGCCAGCAGCTTAGGCAATATAGGGCAGGGGGCGAACGAGCAGTACTTC
CASSLGNIGQGANEQYF
>TRBJ2-7|-|TRBV5-1|-
TGCGCCAGCAGCTTGGTCGAGAGTGCTCGGTACGAGCAGTACTTC
CASSLVESARYEQYF
>TRBJ2-7|-|TRBV19|-
TGTGCCAGTAGTATAGTTGTCGGTGCATACGAGCAGTACTTC
CASSIVVGAYEQYF
>TRBJ2-2|-|TRBV19|TRBD1
TGTGCCAGTAGTATAGAGGGACAGGGGGCCGGGGAGCTGTTTTTT
CASSIEGQGAGELFF
>TRBJ1-5|-|TRBV19|TRBD1
TGTGCCAGTAGCCTTGAGTCGGGACAGGGATGGGGGCAGCCCCAGCATTTT
CASSLESGQGWGQPQHF
>TRBJ1-1|-|TRBV6-6|-
TGTGCCAGCAGTGCTCACTCGAACACTGAAGCTTTCTTT
CASSAHSNTEAFF
>TRBJ1-4|few|TRBV30|TRBD1
TGTGCCTGGAGGTCGGCAGGGGGTGAAAAACTGTTTTTT
CAWRSAGGEKLFF
>TRBJ2-3|-|TRBV4-1|-
TGCGCCAGCAGCCAAGGGTGGAGGGATACAGATACGCAGTATTTT
CASSQGWRDTDTQYF
>TRBJ2-5|-|TRBV19|-
TGTGCCAGTAGTATAGATCAGGAGACCCAGTACTTC
CASSIDQETQYF